The 25 T cell receptor beta chains listed next were all sequenced from one sample in a study of cytomegalovirus exposure and HLA in healthy donors. PCR involved 60 Vbeta and 13 Jbeta primers. Assay used: immunoSEQ multiplex PCR; TCRdb lists only in-frame clones, some missing. There are about 200,000 clones in the sample; more than 75% occur only once, and around 0.4% lies in the top ten. The specimen sequenced was PBMCs. These TCRs come from a male donor in good health and CMV-seropositive.

The rearrangement links TRBV5-1 to TRBJ2-7; 9 bases are a match to TRBD1. CDR1 SGHRS and CDR2 YFSETQ come from the germline V gene. The V and J ends lost 4 bases and 5 bases, in that order; junction bases with no gene match: 10. There are 15 residues in the CDR3. DNA for the CDR3: TGCGCCAGCAGCCCAAGGACAGGGGTGGTCCACGAGCAGTACTTC. Residues: CASSPRTGVVHEQYF. The whole variable domain, filled in from reference TRBV5-1 and TRBJ2-7, reads KAGVTQTPRYLIKTRGQQVTLSCSPISGHRSVSWYQQTPGQGLQFLFEYFSETQRNKGNFPGRFSGRQFSNSRSEMNVSTLELGDSALYLCASSPRTGVVHEQYFGPGTRLTVT.

In its sample, this clone was seen a few times. The chain links TRBV5-6 to TRBJ2-7; 8 bases line up with TRBD2. Germline CDR1 is SGHDT and CDR2 is YYEEEE. This CDR3 has 14 residues. V lost 2 bases to trimming and J lost 3 bases; unmatched junction nucleotides: 4. CDR3 DNA sequence: TGTGCCAGCAGCTTCCGCGGGGGGCTCTACGAGCAGTACTTC. Its protein product is CASSFRGGLYEQYF.

This chain connects TRBV5-8 to TRBJ2-3, with 7 nucleotides matching TRBD1. Germline lookup yields CDR1 SGHTS and CDR2 YDEGEE. The CDR3 totals 14 residues. V gave up 4 bases and J gave up 8 bases; unmatched junction bases: 10. CDR3 sequence reads: CASSGEGGLRTQYF. The DNA for the CDR3 is TGTGCCAGCAGCGGCGAAGGGGGCTTGCGTACGCAGTATTTT.

This clone appeared a few times. V and J are TRBV7-6 and TRBJ2-7; 7 nucleotides agree with TRBD1. The CDR3 length is 13 residues. The germline gives CDR1 SGHVS, CDR2 FNYEAQ. The ends lost 7 bases at V and 4 bases at J; junction bases unmatched: 7. The CDR3: CASNQLQGYEQYF. The CDR3 DNA is TGTGCCAGCAACCAATTACAGGGGTACGAGCAGTACTTC.

This chain uses TRBV20-1 with TRBJ1-2; unclear D gene. The CDR3 is made up of 11 amino acids. Germline V gene lookup returns CDR1 DFQATT and CDR2 SNEGSKA (reference sequence). Deletions cut 6 bases from V and 4 bases from J, with 9 bases between. The CDR3 DNA follows: TGCAGTGCCGCAGGATCCTATGGCTACACCTTC. Translating gives CSAAGSYGYTF.

J is TRBJ1-4 and V is TRBV29-1; D gene unclear. The CDR3 runs to 13 residues. The V and J ends lost 7 bases and 8 bases respectively, with 17 bases between them. Germline assignment: CDR1 SQVTM and CDR2 ANQGSEA. The CDR3 loop is CSAHVGVREKLFF. As DNA, the CDR3 is TGCAGCGCTCACGTGGGCGTGAGAGAAAAACTGTTTTTT. The complete variable domain, with remaining parts taken from reference TRBV29-1 and TRBJ1-4, reads SAVISQKPSRDICQRGTSLTIQCQVDSQVTMMFWYRQQPGQSLTLIATANQGSEATYESGFVIDKFPISRPNLTFSTLTVSNMSPEDSSIYLCSAHVGVREKLFFGSGTQLSVL.

The chain uses TRBV7-2 and TRBJ2-3; 7 bases match TRBD2. CDR1 and CDR2 from the germline V gene are SGHTA and FQGNSA. Losses at the gene ends were 3 bases for V and 0 bases for J; bases not matched to a gene: 6. This CDR3 region has 16 residues. The CDR3 sequence is CASSLGQGGSTDTQYF. The DNA for the CDR3 is TGTGCCAGCAGCTTGGGGCAGGGAGGGAGCACAGATACGCAGTATTTT.

Only a few counts were recorded for this clone. The chain joins TRBV27 to TRBJ2-5; 7 bases map to TRBD2. The last part of the DNA fits TRBJ2-7 better; the J call may be wrong. The CDR3 runs 15 residues. Germline CDR1 and CDR2: MNHEY and SMNVEV (reference sequence). The CDR3 here is CASSFKGGESYEQYF. The CDR3 bases are TGTGCCAGCAGTTTCAAGGGAGGGGAGTCCTACGAGCAGTACTTC.

This clone was seen a few times. The chain links TRBV7-9 to TRBJ2-6; D perhaps matches TRBD1 (6 bases). The CDR3 loop spans 16 amino acids. V lost 3 bases, J lost 1 base, and 10 bases lay in between. CDR1 and CDR2 from the germline V gene are SEHNR and FQNEAQ (reference sequence). DNA for the CDR3: TGTGCCAGCAGCTTTGCCACAGGGTCTGGGGCCAACGTCCTGACTTTC. Translating it yields CASSFATGSGANVLTF. Full variable domain (rest looked up from reference TRBV7-9 and TRBJ2-6): DTGVSQNPRHKITKRGQNVTFRCDPISEHNRLYWYRQTLGQGPEFLTYFQNEAQLEKSRLLSDRFSAERPKGSFSTLEIQRTEQGDSAMYLCASSFATGSGANVLTFGAGSRLTVL.

This clone was seen a handful of times. This chain connects TRBV7-2 to TRBJ1-3, with TRBD1 identical over 7 bases. The CDR3 length is 16 residues. V dropped 3 bases and J dropped 0; count of bases not matched to a gene: 5. Per the germline V gene, CDR1 is SGHTA and CDR2 is FQGNSA. The CDR3 DNA follows: TGTGCCAGCAGCTTCGGACAGGCGCTCTCTGGAAACACCATATATTTT. It encodes CASSFGQALSGNTIYF.

This clone has just one count. The chain recombines TRBV19 with TRBJ1-5; TRBD1 agrees at 9 bases. CDR3 length: 13 residues. Germline V gene data show CDR1 as LNHDA and CDR2 as SQIVND (reference sequence). Trimming took 10 bases from V and 7 from J; bases not matched to a gene: 8. The CDR3: CATTGTGKQPQHF. CDR3 sequence (DNA): TGTGCCACCACCGGGACAGGGAAGCAGCCCCAGCATTTT.

The chain links TRBV28 to TRBJ2-1, with 8 bases lining up with TRBD2. The J segment lost 0 bases and the V segment lost 5 bases, leaving 3 bases of the junction unmatched. The CDR3 consists of 15 residues. Germline V lookup: CDR1 MDHEN, CDR2 SYDVKM. In DNA form, the CDR3 reads TGTGCCAGCAGTCGGGGGGGAGGCTCCTACAATGAGCAGTTCTTC. This translates into CASSRGGGSYNEQFF.

The chain is built from TRBV7-7 and TRBJ2-2; D is uncertain. Germline loops: CDR1 SSHAT, CDR2 FNYEAQ (reference sequence). V lost 0 bases and J lost 4, with 6 bases in between. The CDR3 length is 14 residues. The CDR3 sequence is CASSLAGTTGELFF. DNA for the CDR3: TGTGCCAGCAGCTTAGCGGGCACCACCGGGGAGCTGTTTTTT.

This chain links TRBV23-1 with TRBJ1-2; 9 bases are a match to TRBD1. TRBV23-1 is labeled an ORF, and its function is uncertain. This CDR3 has 17 amino acids. Germline trimming cut 5 bases from V and 5 bases from J; bases unmatched to any gene: 15. For the CDR3, the DNA is TGCGCCAGCAGTGCAGCCCGGGACAGGGACTTCTGGTATGGCTACACCTTC. Residues: CASSAARDRDFWYGYTF.

The rearrangement joins TRBV6-5 to TRBJ2-7; 9 positions agree with TRBD1. Per the germline V gene, CDR1 is MNHEY and CDR2 is SVGAGI. There are 13 residues in the CDR3. With 4 bases clipped from V and 6 bases from J, the junction kept 4 bases outside the gene matches. CDR3 coding DNA: TGTGCCAGCAGTTTACAGGGGGCTCGCGAGCAGTACTTC. It translates to CASSLQGAREQYF.

The V call is TRBV5-4, the J call TRBJ1-5, with D tentatively TRBD1 (5 bases). Trimming pared 0 bases from V and 7 bases from J, leaving 11 bases between. Germline V lookup: CDR1 SGHNT, CDR2 YYREEE (reference sequence). The CDR3 loop spans 14 amino acids. The CDR3 here is CASSLAGRGQPQHF. CDR3 coding DNA: TGTGCCAGCAGCTTGGCTGGGCGGGGGCAGCCCCAGCATTTT.

The V call is TRBV9, the J call TRBJ2-3, with 7 bases identical to TRBD2. V trimming: 0 bases; J trimming: 6 bases; junction bases outside the gene matches: 7. Germline assignment: CDR1 SGDLS and CDR2 YYNGEE. This CDR3 is 15 amino acids long. CDR3 region: CASSVGSGIGDTQYF. For the CDR3, the DNA is TGTGCCAGCAGCGTAGGAAGCGGGATCGGTGATACGCAGTATTTT.

The chain links TRBV7-2 to TRBJ2-7, with D perhaps TRBD1 (6 bases). The CDR3 spans 12 residues. Per the germline V gene, CDR1 is SGHTA and CDR2 is FQGNSA. Trimming removed 3 bases at V and 3 bases at J, with 6 bases between. CDR3 sequence: CASSFRGYEQYF. The CDR3 DNA reads as TGTGCCAGCAGCTTCAGGGGCTACGAGCAGTACTTC.

This clone has just a few counts. This sequence joins TRBV5-4 and TRBJ2-7; 7 bases line up with TRBD2. J was trimmed by 0 bases and V by 2 bases; bases with no gene match: 5. This CDR3 is 15 amino acids long. The germline CDR1 and CDR2 sequences are SGHNT and YYREEE (reference sequence). The CDR3 DNA reads TGTGCCAGCAGCTTCAATAGCGGGTCCTCCTACGAGCAGTACTTC. Translation gives CASSFNSGSSYEQYF.

V and J are TRBV19 and TRBJ2-7, with D hard to call. CDR1 and CDR2 from the germline V gene are LNHDA and SQIVND (reference sequence). The ends were cut back, 7 bases at V and 0 bases at J, with 4 bases in the middle. The CDR3 sequence is 11 residues long. This CDR3 is CASNYSYEQYF. The CDR3 region has the DNA TGTGCCAGTAACTACTCCTACGAGCAGTACTTC.

The J gene is TRBJ2-1, the V gene TRBV6-5; 10 positions match TRBD1. This CDR3 contains 15 residues. Germline loops: CDR1 MNHEY, CDR2 SVGAGI. After removal of 0 bases from V and 4 bases from J, the junction contained 0 bases not matched to a gene. CDR3 sequence: CASSYSGQGYNEQFF. The CDR3 region has the DNA TGTGCCAGCAGTTACTCGGGACAGGGGTACAATGAGCAGTTCTTC.

This chain links TRBV18 with TRBJ2-7; D remains ambiguous. In germline, CDR1 is KGHSH, CDR2 LQKENI. The CDR3 length is 15 residues. The V end lost 2 bases, the J end lost 2 bases, and 13 bases lay between the germline ends. The CDR3: CASSPGHPPPYEQYF. The CDR3 DNA reads as TGTGCCAGCTCACCAGGGCACCCGCCCCCCTACGAGCAGTACTTC.

V and J are TRBV27 and TRBJ1-4, with a weak D call TRBD1 (5 bases). Germline values: CDR1 MNHEY, CDR2 SMNVEV (reference sequence). The CDR3 totals 14 residues. V lost 4 bases and J 4 bases, leaving 10 bases between the germline ends. Here the CDR3 DNA reads TGTGCCAGCAGTTGGGGGGTGGGTAATGAAAAACTGTTTTTT. Its protein product is CASSWGVGNEKLFF.

V usage is TRBV11-2 and J usage is TRBJ2-7; 11 bases agree with TRBD2. The junction had 5 bases not matched to a gene; V was cut back by 3 bases and J by 4 bases. CDR1 and CDR2 from the germline V gene are SGHAT and FQNNGV. This CDR3 region has 15 residues. CDR3: CASSLALAGAYEQYF. The CDR3 DNA follows: TGTGCCAGCAGCTTGGCACTAGCGGGAGCTTACGAGCAGTACTTC.

This sequence joins TRBV7-6 and TRBJ2-5, with a tentative D call TRBD2 (6 bases). CDR3 length equals 13 residues. The ends were cut back, 4 bases at V and 5 bases at J, with 11 bases in the middle. Germline V gene sequence: CDR1 SGHVS, CDR2 FNYEAQ. In nucleotides, the CDR3 is TGTGCCAGCAGCTACATACGGGGGGAGACCCAGTACTTC. It codes for CASSYIRGETQYF.